The clone carrying this T cell receptor beta chain was found a few times. Antigen: not known. Every TCR cDNA molecule bore a unique molecular identifier. MiXCR, applied by TCRdb to the 5' RACE reads, yields one record per CDR3 protein. The table lists around 74,000 distinct CDR3 sequences, roughly 15% of them singletons. This sample is drawn from a study of spatial heterogeneity in lung cancer. About the study: Alpha-chain sequences were consistently detected less often than beta-chain sequences. Broader study findings: Ubiquitous expanded tumor TCRs showed up in blood more at resection than follow-up.

The time point here: sample taken at primary tumor resection. No cell sorting; template was whole RNA from tumor, lung tissue or PBMC. A total of around 76 untreated early-stage non-small cell lung cancer patients served as donors. This TCR derives from a male donor with early-stage non-small cell lung cancer. Sequencing was performed on PBMCs, taken at surgery.

CDR3 residues: CASSLRTGTYNEQFF. For the CDR3, the DNA is TGTGCCAGCAGCTTAAGGACAGGGACGTACAATGAGCAGTTCTTC. The J gene is TRBJ2-1, the V gene TRBV11-2, with 8 bases fitting TRBD1. CDR3 length: 15 amino acids. V shed 2 bases and J 4 bases; nucleotides not matched to a gene: 4. The germline CDR1 and CDR2 sequences are SGHAT and FQNNGV.